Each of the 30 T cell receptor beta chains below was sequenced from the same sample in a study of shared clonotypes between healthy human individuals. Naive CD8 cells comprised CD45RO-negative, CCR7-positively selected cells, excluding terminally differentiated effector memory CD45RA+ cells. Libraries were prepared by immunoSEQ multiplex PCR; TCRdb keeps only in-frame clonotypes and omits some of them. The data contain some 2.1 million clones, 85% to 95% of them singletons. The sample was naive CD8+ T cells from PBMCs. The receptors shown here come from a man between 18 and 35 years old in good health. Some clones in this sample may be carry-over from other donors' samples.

The CDR3 loop is CASSQAKTGPSTDTQYF. DNA for the CDR3: TGCGCCAGCAGCCAAGCGAAGACAGGGCCTAGCACAGATACGCAGTATTTT. This chain connects TRBV4-1 to TRBJ2-3; 7 bases map to TRBD1. The germline CDR1 and CDR2 sequences are MGHRA and YSYEKL. The CDR3 covers 17 residues. The V gene end was trimmed by 1 base and the J gene end by 0 bases; junction bases not matched to a gene: 7.

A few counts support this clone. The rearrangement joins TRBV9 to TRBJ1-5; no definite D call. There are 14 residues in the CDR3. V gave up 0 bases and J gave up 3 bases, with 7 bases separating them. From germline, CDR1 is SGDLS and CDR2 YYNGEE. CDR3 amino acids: CASSVGAVNQPQHF. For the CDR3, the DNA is TGTGCCAGCAGCGTAGGGGCGGTCAATCAGCCCCAGCATTTT.

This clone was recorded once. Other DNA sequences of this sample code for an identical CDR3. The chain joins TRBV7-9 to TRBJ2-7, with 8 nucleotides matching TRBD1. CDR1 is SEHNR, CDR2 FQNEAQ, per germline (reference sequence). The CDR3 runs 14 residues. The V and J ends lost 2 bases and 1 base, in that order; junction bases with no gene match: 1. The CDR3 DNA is TGTGCCAGCAGCTTATGGGACAGGTCCTACGAGCAGTACTTC. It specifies CASSLWDRSYEQYF.

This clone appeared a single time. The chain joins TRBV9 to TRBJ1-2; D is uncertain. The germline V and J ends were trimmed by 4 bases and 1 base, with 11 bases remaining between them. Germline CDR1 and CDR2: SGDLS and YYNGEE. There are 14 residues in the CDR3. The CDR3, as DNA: TGTGCCAGCAGCCCCGGGGTCAGTAACTATGGCTACACCTTC. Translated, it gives CASSPGVSNYGYTF.

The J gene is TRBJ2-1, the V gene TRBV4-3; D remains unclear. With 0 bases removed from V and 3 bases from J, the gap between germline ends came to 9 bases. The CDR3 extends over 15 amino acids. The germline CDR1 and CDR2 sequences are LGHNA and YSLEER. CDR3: CASSQDHSSYNEQFF. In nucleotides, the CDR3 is TGCGCCAGCAGCCAAGATCATTCCAGCTACAATGAGCAGTTCTTC.

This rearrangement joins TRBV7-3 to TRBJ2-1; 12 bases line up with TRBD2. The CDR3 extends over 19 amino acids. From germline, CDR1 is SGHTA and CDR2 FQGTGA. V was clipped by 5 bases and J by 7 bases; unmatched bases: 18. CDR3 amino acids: CASSTPGTSGYTLGNEQFF. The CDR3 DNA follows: TGTGCCAGCAGCACGCCCGGGACTAGCGGGTACACCCTGGGGAATGAGCAGTTCTTC.

This CDR3 is CASSLRLGGYEQYF. The CDR3 DNA reads TGTGCCAGCAGTTTGCGGCTCGGAGGGTACGAGCAGTACTTC. J is TRBJ2-7 and V is TRBV28, with D possibly matching TRBD2 (6 bases). CDR3 size: 14 residues. V lost 3 bases, J lost 4 bases, and 13 bases lay in between. CDR1 and CDR2 from the germline V gene are MDHEN and SYDVKM.

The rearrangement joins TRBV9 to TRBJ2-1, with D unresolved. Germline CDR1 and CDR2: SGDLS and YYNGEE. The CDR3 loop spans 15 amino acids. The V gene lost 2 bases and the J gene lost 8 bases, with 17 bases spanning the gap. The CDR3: CASSVHPPEDDEQFF. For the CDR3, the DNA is TGTGCCAGCAGCGTTCACCCCCCTGAGGACGATGAGCAGTTCTTC.

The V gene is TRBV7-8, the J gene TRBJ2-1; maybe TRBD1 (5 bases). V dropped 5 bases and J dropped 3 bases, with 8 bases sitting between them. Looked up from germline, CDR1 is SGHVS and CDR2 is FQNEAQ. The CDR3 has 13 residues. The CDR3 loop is CASSQDSYNEQFF. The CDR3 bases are TGTGCCAGCAGCCAAGACAGCTACAATGAGCAGTTCTTC.

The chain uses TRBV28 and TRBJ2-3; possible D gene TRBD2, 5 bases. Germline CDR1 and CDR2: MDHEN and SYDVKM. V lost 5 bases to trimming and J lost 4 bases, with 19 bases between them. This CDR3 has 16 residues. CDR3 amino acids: CASSLRTGFRADTQYF. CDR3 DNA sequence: TGTGCCAGCAGTCTACGGACGGGATTTCGGGCAGATACGCAGTATTTT.

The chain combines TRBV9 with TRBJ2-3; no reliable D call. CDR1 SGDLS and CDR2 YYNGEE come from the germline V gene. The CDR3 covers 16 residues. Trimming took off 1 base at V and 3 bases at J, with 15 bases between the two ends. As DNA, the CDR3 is TGTGCCAGCAGCGTATTTCCCGGAGCCGGGACAGATACGCAGTATTTT. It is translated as CASSVFPGAGTDTQYF.

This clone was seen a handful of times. The CDR3 region is CAWTVGGQTEAFF. The CDR3 coding sequence is TGTGCCTGGACCGTGGGGGGACAGACTGAAGCTTTCTTT. The genes are TRBV30 and TRBJ1-1; 7 bases are a match to TRBD1. J gave up 5 bases and V 4 bases, and 7 bases lay outside the gene matches. The CDR3 runs to 13 residues. Germline V gives CDR1 GTSNPN, CDR2 SVGIG (reference sequence). The variable domain in full, with the rest retrieved from reference TRBV30 and TRBJ1-1, is SQTIHQWPATLVQPVGSPLSLECTVEGTSNPNLYWYRQAAGRGLQLLFYSVGIGQISSEVPQNLSASRPQDRQFILSSKKLLLSDSGFYLCAWTVGGQTEAFFGQGTRLTVV.

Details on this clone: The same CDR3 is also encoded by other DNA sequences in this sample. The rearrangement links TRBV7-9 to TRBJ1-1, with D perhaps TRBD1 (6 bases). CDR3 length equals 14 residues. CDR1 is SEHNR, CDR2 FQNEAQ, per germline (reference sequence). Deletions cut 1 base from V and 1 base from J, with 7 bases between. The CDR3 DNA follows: TGTGCCAGCAGCTTAGGGGGGCCGAACACTGAAGCTTTCTTT. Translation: CASSLGGPNTEAFF.

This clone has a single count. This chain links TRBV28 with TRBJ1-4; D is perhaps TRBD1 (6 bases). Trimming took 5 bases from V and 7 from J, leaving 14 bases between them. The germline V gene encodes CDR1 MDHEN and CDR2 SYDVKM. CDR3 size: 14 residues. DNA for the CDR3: TGTGCCAGCAGTCTTAGGGGGGTCCGTGAAAAACTGTTTTTT. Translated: CASSLRGVREKLFF. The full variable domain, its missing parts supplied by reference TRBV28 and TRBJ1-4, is DVKVTQSSRYLVKRTGEKVFLECVQDMDHENMFWYRQDPGLGLRLIYFSYDVKMKEKGDIPEGYSVSREKKERFSLILESASTNQTSMYLCASSLRGVREKLFFGSGTQLSVL.

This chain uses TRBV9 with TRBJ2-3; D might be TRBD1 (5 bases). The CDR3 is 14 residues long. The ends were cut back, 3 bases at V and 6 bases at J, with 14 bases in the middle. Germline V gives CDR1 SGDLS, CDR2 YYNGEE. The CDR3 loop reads CASSADKLWDTQYF. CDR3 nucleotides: TGTGCCAGCAGCGCGGACAAACTTTGGGATACGCAGTATTTT.

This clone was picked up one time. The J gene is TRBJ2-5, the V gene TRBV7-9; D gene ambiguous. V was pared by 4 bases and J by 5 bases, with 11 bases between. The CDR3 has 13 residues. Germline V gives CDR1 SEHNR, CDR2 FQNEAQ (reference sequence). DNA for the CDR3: TGTGCCAGCAGCTCGATGACGGGTGAGACCCAGTACTTC. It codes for CASSSMTGETQYF.

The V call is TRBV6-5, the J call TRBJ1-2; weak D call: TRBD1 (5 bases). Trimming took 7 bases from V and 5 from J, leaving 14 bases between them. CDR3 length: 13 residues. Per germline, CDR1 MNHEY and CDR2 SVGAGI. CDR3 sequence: CASTARGEYGYTF. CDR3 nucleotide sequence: TGTGCCAGCACCGCCCGGGGGGAATATGGCTACACCTTC.

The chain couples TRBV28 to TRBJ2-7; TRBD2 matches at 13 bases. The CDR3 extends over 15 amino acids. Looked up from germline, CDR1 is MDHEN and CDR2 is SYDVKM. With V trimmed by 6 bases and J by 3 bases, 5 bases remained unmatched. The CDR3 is CASSPTSGGVYEQYF. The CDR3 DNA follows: TGTGCCAGCAGCCCTACTAGCGGGGGGGTCTACGAGCAGTACTTC.

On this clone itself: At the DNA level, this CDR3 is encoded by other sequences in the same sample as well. In DNA, the CDR3 is TGTGCCAGCAGTCCGGACAGGGGGCATGGTCAGCCCCAGCATTTT. As protein: CASSPDRGHGQPQHF. This sequence joins TRBV6-5 and TRBJ1-5; 11 positions match TRBD1. The germline V gene encodes CDR1 MNHEY and CDR2 SVGAGI. V lost 5 bases and J lost 6; bases outside the gene matches: 6. This CDR3 region has 15 residues.

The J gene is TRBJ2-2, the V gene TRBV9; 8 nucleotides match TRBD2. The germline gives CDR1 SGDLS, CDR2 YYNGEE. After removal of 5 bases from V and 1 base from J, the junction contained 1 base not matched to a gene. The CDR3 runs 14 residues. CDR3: CASRREGNTGELFF. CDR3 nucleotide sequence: TGTGCCAGCAGACGGGAGGGGAACACCGGGGAGCTGTTTTTT.

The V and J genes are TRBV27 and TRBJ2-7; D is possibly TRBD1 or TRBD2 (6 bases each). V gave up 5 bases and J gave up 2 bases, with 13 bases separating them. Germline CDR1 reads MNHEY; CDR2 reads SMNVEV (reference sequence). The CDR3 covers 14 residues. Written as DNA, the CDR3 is TGTGCCAGCAGTATGCGGGACAACCCCTACGAGCAGTACTTC. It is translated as CASSMRDNPYEQYF.

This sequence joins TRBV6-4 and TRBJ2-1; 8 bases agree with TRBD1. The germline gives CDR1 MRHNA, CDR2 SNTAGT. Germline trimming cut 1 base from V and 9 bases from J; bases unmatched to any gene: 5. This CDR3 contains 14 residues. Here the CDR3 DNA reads TGTGCCAGCAGTGACTTCCCAGGGGGCGGTGAGCAGTTCTTC. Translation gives CASSDFPGGGEQFF.

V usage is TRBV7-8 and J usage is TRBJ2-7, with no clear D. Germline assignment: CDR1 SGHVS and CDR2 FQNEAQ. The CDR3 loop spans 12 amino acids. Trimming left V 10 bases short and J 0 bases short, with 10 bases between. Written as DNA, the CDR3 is TGTGCCACCTATCGAAGCTCCTACGAGCAGTACTTC. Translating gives CATYRSSYEQYF.

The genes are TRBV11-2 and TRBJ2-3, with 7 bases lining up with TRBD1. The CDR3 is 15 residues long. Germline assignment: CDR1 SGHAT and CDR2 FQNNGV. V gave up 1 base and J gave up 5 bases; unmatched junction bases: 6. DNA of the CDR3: TGTGCCAGCAGCTTAGCGAACAGGGGACAAGATACGCAGTATTTT. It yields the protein CASSLANRGQDTQYF.

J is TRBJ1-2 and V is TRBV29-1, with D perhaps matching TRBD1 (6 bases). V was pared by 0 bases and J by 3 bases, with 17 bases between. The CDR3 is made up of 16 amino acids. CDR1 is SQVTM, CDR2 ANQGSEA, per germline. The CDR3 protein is CSVEDRGDGLHYGYTF. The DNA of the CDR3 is TGCAGCGTTGAAGATAGGGGGGACGGTTTACACTATGGCTACACCTTC.

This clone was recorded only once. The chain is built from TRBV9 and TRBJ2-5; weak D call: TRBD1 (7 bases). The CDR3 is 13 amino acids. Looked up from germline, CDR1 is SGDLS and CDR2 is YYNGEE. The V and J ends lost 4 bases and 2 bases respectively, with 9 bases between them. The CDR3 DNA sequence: TGTGCCAGCAGCCAGGGGGGACAAGAGACCCAGTACTTC. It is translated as CASSQGGQETQYF.

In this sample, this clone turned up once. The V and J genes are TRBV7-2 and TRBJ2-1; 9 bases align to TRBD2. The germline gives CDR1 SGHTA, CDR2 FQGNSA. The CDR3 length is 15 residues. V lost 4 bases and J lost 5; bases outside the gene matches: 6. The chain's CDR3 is CASSWLAGANNEQFF. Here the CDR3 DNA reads TGTGCCAGCAGCTGGTTAGCGGGAGCGAACAATGAGCAGTTCTTC.

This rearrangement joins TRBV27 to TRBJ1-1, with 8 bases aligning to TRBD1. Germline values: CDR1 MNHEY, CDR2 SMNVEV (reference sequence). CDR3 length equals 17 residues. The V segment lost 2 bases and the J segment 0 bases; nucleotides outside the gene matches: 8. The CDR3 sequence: CASSLRRTGSLNTEAFF. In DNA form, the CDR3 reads TGTGCCAGCAGTTTAAGAAGGACAGGGTCCCTGAACACTGAAGCTTTCTTT.

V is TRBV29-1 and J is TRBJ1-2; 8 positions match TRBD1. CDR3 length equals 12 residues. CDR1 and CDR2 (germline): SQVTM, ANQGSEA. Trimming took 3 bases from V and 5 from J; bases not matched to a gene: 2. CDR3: CSVDTGGYGYTF. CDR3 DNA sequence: TGCAGCGTTGACACAGGGGGATATGGCTACACCTTC.

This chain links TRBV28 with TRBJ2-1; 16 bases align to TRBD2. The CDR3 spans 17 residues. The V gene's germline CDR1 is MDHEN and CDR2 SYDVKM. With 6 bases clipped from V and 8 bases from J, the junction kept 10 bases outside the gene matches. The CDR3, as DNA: TGTGCCAGCAGCCCCGGGACTAGCGGGAGGGATTCGGATGAGCAGTTCTTC. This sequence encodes CASSPGTSGRDSDEQFF.